Only a few counts were recorded for the clone carrying this T cell receptor beta chain. This sample was included in a study of spatial heterogeneity in lung cancer. Overall study context: Among detected sequences, beta-chain ones consistently exceeded alpha-chain ones in number.

Individual TCR cDNA molecules each bore their own unique molecular identifier. TCRdb reanalysed the 5' RACE reads using MiXCR and keeps one entry per CDR3 protein. The repertoire holds 39,000 or so distinct CDR3 sequences, with 3.1% as singletons. The time point was: sample taken at primary tumor resection. The CDR3 totals 17 residues. Germline CDR1 SGDLS, CDR2 YYNGEE. V was pared by 3 bases and J by 3 bases, with 18 bases between. This receptor was taken from a male donor with early-stage non-small cell lung cancer. This chain uses TRBV9 with TRBJ2-2; D is perhaps TRBD2 (6 bases). The sequencing here drew on normal lung tissue next to the tumor, taken at surgery. The CDR3 DNA reads TGTGCCAGCAGCGGCTCCGGGACTCCTCGGGACACCGGGGAGCTGTTTTTT. Translating it yields CASSGSGTPRDTGELFF.